These 8 T cell receptor beta chains were sequenced from one sample in a study of T cells expressing NK-cell markers. From the 5' RACE reads, TCRdb lists one entry per CDR3 protein and no DNA. Recorded for this sample: about 410,000 distinct CDR3 sequences. The sequenced sample was blood T cells: a sorted CD56 or NKG2C T cell subset, CD4+ or CD8+ T cells, or bulk PBMC T cells (not recorded which). These receptors came from a woman in her fifties or sixties in good health.

This chain links TRBV3-1 with TRBJ2-7. The germline CDR1 and CDR2 sequences are LGHDT and YNNKEL (reference sequence). This CDR3 is built from 12 residues. This chain's CDR3 is CASSRRAYEQYF.

The rearrangement uses TRBV2 and TRBJ2-5; TCRdb indicates TRBD1, and absent DNA this call remains unverified. CDR3 length: 12 amino acids. Germline-derived CDR1 and CDR2 are SNHLY and FYNNEI. CDR3 amino acids: CASSEPLATQYF.

The rearrangement uses TRBV3-1 and TRBJ2-4. The CDR3 consists of 15 residues. Germline V gene sequence: CDR1 LGHDT, CDR2 YNNKEL (reference sequence). CDR3: CASSPAVLAKNIQYF.

The chain's CDR3 is CSVENHGRGNEQYF. V is TRBV29-1 and J is TRBJ2-7; the TRBD1 assignment by TCRdb is unverifiable without DNA. Germline CDR1 SQVTM, CDR2 ANQGSEA. The CDR3 runs to 14 residues.

The chain couples TRBV5-1 to TRBJ2-3; the D call from TCRdb, TRBD1, cannot be confirmed without DNA. This CDR3 region has 16 residues. Germline V CDR1 and CDR2: SGHRS, YFSETQ. CDR3 sequence reads: CASSPSNRGGTDTQYF.

The gene calls are TRBV5-6 and TRBJ2-3; TCRdb names TRBD1, which stays unverified in the absence of DNA. Germline CDR1 reads SGHDT; CDR2 reads YYEEEE. The CDR3 contains 16 residues. The chain's CDR3 is CASSLTPRGEPDTQYF.

The genes are TRBV29-1 and TRBJ2-7; the D call from TCRdb, TRBD1, cannot be confirmed without DNA. This CDR3 spans 12 amino acids. CDR1 and CDR2 from the germline V gene are SQVTM and ANQGSEA. The CDR3 region is CSARVGGYEQYF.

The chain links TRBV5-1 to TRBJ2-3; the TCRdb D gene call, TRBD1, has no DNA to confirm it. Germline CDR1 SGHRS, CDR2 YFSETQ. The CDR3 sequence is 15 residues long. This CDR3 reads CASSLQGPNTDTQYF.